The rows below give T cell receptor beta chains drawn from one sample of a study of OX40 agonist ivuxolimab in advanced cancers. Produced via immunoSEQ multiplex PCR; TCRdb's table is partial and in-frame only. The data hold over 80,000 clones, with approximately 87% observed a single time. This material consisted of CD4+ or CD8+ T cells sorted from blood, taken in a trial of the OX40 agonist ivuxolimab. The receptors derive from an adult with an advanced solid tumor such as melanoma, head and neck, liver or kidney cancer. CDR3s include the opening cysteine and the closing phenylalanine or tryptophan. D genes are given only for firm matches. Only some rows state a clone size, as once, few, many or a class for expanded clones.

>TRBV6-6|NA|NA|TRBJ2-6
TGTGCCAGCAGTCTGGGACCGGTTTCTGGGGCCAACGTCCTGACTTTC
CASSLGPVSGANVLTF
>TRBV30|NA|once|TRBJ2-7
TGTGCCTGGAGAGCAGGGCTCCCCTACGAGCAGTACTTC
CAWRAGLPYEQYF
>TRBV10-1|TRBD1|once|TRBJ2-1
TGCGCCAGCAGTGGCTTCGCCGGGACAGGGAACTACAATGAGCAGTTCTTC
CASSGFAGTGNYNEQFF
>TRBV11-3|NA|NA|TRBJ2-7
TGTGCCAGCAGCTTCCGAGGGGTTGGTTCGGCAAGGTCGGACTACGAGCAGTACTTC
CASSFRGVGSARSDYEQYF
>TRBV19|NA|NA|TRBJ1-2
TGTGCCAGTAGTATAGACCCGACCAGCCCTAGGGGCTACACCTTC
CASSIDPTSPRGYTF
>TRBV19|NA|NA|TRBJ1-2
TGTGCCAGTAGTATAGATTTGGGGACGGGATTGTATGGCTACACCTTC
CASSIDLGTGLYGYTF
>TRBV25-1|TRBD1|NA|TRBJ2-7
TGTGCCAGCAGCGAACCGGGGACAGCCTCCTACGAGCAGTACTTC
CASSEPGTASYEQYF
>TRBV19|NA|NA|TRBJ2-1
TGTGCCAGTAGTCATAGGGGGGCTTACAATGAGCAGTTCTTC
CASSHRGAYNEQFF
>TRBV19|NA|NA|TRBJ1-1
TGTGCCAGTAGTTACGATAACCAAGGTACTGAAGCTTTCTTT
CASSYDNQGTEAFF
>TRBV12-5|TRBD2|NA|TRBJ2-5
TGTGCTAGTGGTCCCGGACTAGCGGGGGGCGTACAAGAGACCCAGTACTTC
CASGPGLAGGVQETQYF
>TRBV29-1|TRBD1|NA|TRBJ1-1
TGCAGCGTTGCCCGGGACAGCCGGAGCCCTGAAGCTTTCTTT
CSVARDSRSPEAFF
>TRBV6-6|NA|NA|TRBJ1-2
TGTGCCAGCAGTTACAACTATGGCTACACCTTC
CASSYNYGYTF
>TRBV11-2|NA|NA|TRBJ1-1
TGTGCCAGCAGCTTAGGGGACTTAGTCGGAGCTTTCTTT
CASSLGDLVGAFF
>TRBV9|TRBD1|NA|TRBJ1-3
TGTGCCAGCAGCGCAGAAGGGAGGGGGCCTGGAAACACCATATATTTT
CASSAEGRGPGNTIYF
>TRBV7-9|TRBD1|few|TRBJ2-2
TGTGCCAGCAGCTTAGAGGGACAGGGGGCGCGGAACGGGGAGCTGTTTTTT
CASSLEGQGARNGELFF
>TRBV4-1|NA|NA|TRBJ2-5
TGCGCCAGCAGCCAACAGGGGCAAGAGACCCAGTACTTC
CASSQQGQETQYF
>TRBV7-2|NA|NA|TRBJ2-7
TGTGCCAGCAGCTTAAGGGAGGGGGCCTCCTACGAGCAGTACTTC
CASSLREGASYEQYF
>TRBV4-1|NA|once|TRBJ2-7
TGCGCCAGCAGCCCGACCCCAGGACGGGGAGTTAGTGAGCAGTACTTC
CASSPTPGRGVSEQYF
>TRBV19|NA|NA|TRBJ1-5
TGTGCCAGTACCTCAGGACCCGGTAGCAATCAGCCCCAGCATTTT
CASTSGPGSNQPQHF
>TRBV5-4|NA|NA|TRBJ2-7
TGTGCCAGCACCTCCGGTTTTGGGGCGGTGTACTTC
CASTSGFGAVYF
>TRBV5-4|NA|NA|TRBJ1-1
TGTGCCAGCAGCCAGGATTCCCTTCTTTCGAACACTGAAGCTTTCTTT
CASSQDSLLSNTEAFF
>TRBV20-1|NA|NA|TRBJ1-1
TGCAGGGGCAGGGGGAACACTGAAGCTTTCTTT
CRGRGNTEAFF
>TRBV29-1|NA|NA|TRBJ1-1
TGCAGCGGCGAAACGGGGGCGACTGAAGCTTTCTTT
CSGETGATEAFF
>TRBV27|TRBD1|NA|TRBJ1-2
TGTGCCAGCAGTCCTTCGACAGGGGTGGGGGGTGGCTACACCTTC
CASSPSTGVGGGYTF
>TRBV29-1|NA|NA|TRBJ2-1
TGCAGCGTTCGTAAAGGGGGAGAGGGTAATGAGCAGTTCTTC
CSVRKGGEGNEQFF
>TRBV7-2|NA|NA|TRBJ2-5
TGTGCCAGCAGCTCAGGACAGTTAAAAGAGACCCAGTACTTC
CASSSGQLKETQYF
>TRBV4-1|NA|NA|TRBJ2-3
TGCGCCAGCAGCCAAGATTGGGCTACCTCTAGCACAGATACGCAGTATTTT
CASSQDWATSSTDTQYF
>TRBV6-5|NA|NA|TRBJ2-5
TGTGCCAGCAGTTACTCGGGCCGGGAATGGGAGACCCAGTACTTC
CASSYSGREWETQYF
>TRBV4-3|TRBD1|NA|TRBJ2-3
TGCGCCAGCAGCCCATTCGGGACAGGGAGGAGCACAGATACGCAGTATTTT
CASSPFGTGRSTDTQYF
>TRBV7-9|NA|NA|TRBJ2-3
TGTGCCAGCACCCCGAGGGTCAACACAGATACGCAGTATTTT
CASTPRVNTDTQYF
>TRBV5-1|NA|NA|TRBJ2-7
TGCGCCAGCAGCTCCCCGAGGGGGAGCTCCTACGAGCAGTACTTC
CASSSPRGSSYEQYF
>TRBV30|TRBD2|NA|TRBJ2-1
TGTGCCGGACACCGGAAAGGGACTAGTGATGAGCAGTTCTTC
CAGHRKGTSDEQFF
>TRBV6-6|NA|NA|TRBJ1-5
TGTGCCAGCAGTTACCCTGAGGGCCATCAGCCCCAGCATTTT
CASSYPEGHQPQHF
>TRBV5-6|NA|NA|TRBJ1-2
TGTGCCAGCAGCTTAACAGGTGGCTACACCTTC
CASSLTGGYTF
>TRBV18|TRBD1|NA|TRBJ1-1
TGTGCCAGCTCACCGGACAGGGTCACTGAAGCTTTCTTT
CASSPDRVTEAFF
>TRBV7-6|TRBD2|NA|TRBJ2-1
TGTGCCAGCAGCTTGAGGACTAGGGAGGATGAGCAGTTCTTC
CASSLRTREDEQFF
>TRBV25-1|NA|NA|TRBJ2-7
TGTGCCACCGCTAGGGTAGGGACCGACTACGAGCAGTACTTC
CATARVGTDYEQYF
>TRBV7-3|TRBD1|once|TRBJ2-1
TGTGCCAGCAGCTTATCTTGGACAGGGGTAGTCGAGCAGTTCTTC
CASSLSWTGVVEQFF
>TRBV5-6|NA|NA|TRBJ1-2
TGTGCCAGCAGCTCGTTCACCCCCAACGGGGCTGGCTATGGCTACACCTTC
CASSSFTPNGAGYGYTF
>TRBV9|NA|NA|TRBJ1-3
TGTGCCAGCAGCGTAGAGGTTGGGGGCGGAAACACCATATATTTT
CASSVEVGGGNTIYF
>TRBV7-8|TRBD2|NA|TRBJ2-1
TGTGCCAGCAGTCGACCGGGACTAGCGGGAGCCAATGAGCAGTTCTTC
CASSRPGLAGANEQFF
>TRBV6-5|NA|NA|TRBJ1-3
TGTGCCAGCAGATTATTCAACTCTGGAAACACCATATATTTT
CASRLFNSGNTIYF
>TRBV5-1|NA|NA|TRBJ1-1
TGCGCCAGCAGCGTGACAGGCGGGAACACTGAAGCTTTCTTT
CASSVTGGNTEAFF
>TRBV11-3|NA|few|TRBJ2-1
TGTGCCAGCAGTCGAATTGGGAGCAATGAGCAGTTCTTC
CASSRIGSNEQFF
>TRBV6-5|NA|NA|TRBJ2-6
TGTGCCAGCACCGACTCTGGGGCCAACGTCCTGACTTTC
CASTDSGANVLTF
>TRBV30|NA|NA|TRBJ1-5
TGTGCTTACGATTATAGCAATCAGCCCCAGCATTTT
CAYDYSNQPQHF
>TRBV11-2|NA|NA|TRBJ1-1
TGTGCCAGCAGCCGACCTCCGGGAACTAAGGCAGGCGGAGCTTTCTTT
CASSRPPGTKAGGAFF
>TRBV15|TRBD2|few|TRBJ2-1
TGTGCCACCAGCAGAGAACTAGCGGGCACCAATGAGCAGTTCTTC
CATSRELAGTNEQFF
>TRBV7-8|NA|NA|TRBJ1-2
TGTGCCAGCAGCCCAGCGGGGGGTGGCTACACCTTC
CASSPAGGGYTF
>TRBV6-5|NA|NA|TRBJ2-7
TGTGCCAGCATCGGGGGCTCTCTCTACGAGCAGTACTTC
CASIGGSLYEQYF
>TRBV11-2|NA|NA|TRBJ2-5
TGTGCCAGCAGCCAACCTTGGGAGTGGCAAGAGACCCAGTACTTC
CASSQPWEWQETQYF
>TRBV2|NA|NA|TRBJ2-7
TGTGCCAGCAAGGGTTACGAGCAGTACTTC
CASKGYEQYF
>TRBV11-1|TRBD1|NA|TRBJ1-5
TGTGCCAGCAGCCCCGGACAGGGGAACCAGCCCCAGCATTTT
CASSPGQGNQPQHF